This entry is about one T cell receptor (beta chain). Other DNA sequences in this specimen translate into the identical CDR3. This entry is derived from a study of blood T cell repertoires in COVID-19. Background on the study: Some COVID-19 samples were acute and others convalescent; all came from the United States, Italy and Spain.

Source study methods: Estimation of nucleated cell counts was performed using reference gene primer amplification. Method: immunoSEQ multiplex PCR; TCRdb's copy keeps in-frame clones and lacks some. The D gene and trimming were derived from the DNA, and the V and J assignments and clone size from that table. In the table there are about 310,000 clones, approximately 90% of which are singletons. Adults between about 18 and 95 years of age took part from about two dozen US areas. Donors of Cohort 3 who recovered were those that had two negative PCRs, clearance, or symptom resolution. The source of this sequence is a woman under 30 who had recovered from COVID-19. Sequencing input: PBMCs or T cells enriched from blood (not recorded which).

The CDR3 DNA sequence: TGTGCCACCAGCAGAGACAGGGGTAGTGGAAACACCATATATTTT. Translating gives CATSRDRGSGNTIYF. The chain combines TRBV15 with TRBJ1-3, with D perhaps matching TRBD1 (6 bases). Germline CDR1 is LNHNV and CDR2 is YYDKDF (reference sequence). Trimming left V 0 bases short and J 3 bases short, with 9 bases between. CDR3 length: 15 residues.